These 17 T cell receptor beta chains came from one sample sequenced in a study of shared clonotypes between healthy human individuals. TCRdb's table, derived via immunoSEQ multiplex PCR, lists solely in-frame clones and lacks some. The repertoire includes about 380,000 clones, 96% of them detected once, and 0.32% sits in the top ten. Specimen: memory CD8+ T cells sorted from blood. Noted subset: CD45RO+ cells pooled with CCR7-negative TemRA cells. These receptors originate from a man aged 25-45 years in good health.

In regard to this clone: This same CDR3 is encoded by further DNA sequences in the sample. The chain couples TRBV9 to TRBJ1-5; D is ambiguous. The V end was cut by 0 bases, the J end by 5 bases, with 9 bases between. The CDR3 extends over 14 amino acids. The germline CDR1 and CDR2 sequences are SGDLS and YYNGEE. CDR3: CASSVGGGDQPQHF. CDR3 in DNA: TGTGCCAGCAGCGTAGGGGGAGGAGATCAGCCCCAGCATTTT.

This clone appeared a single time. The chain couples TRBV27 to TRBJ1-5; 12 nucleotides line up with TRBD1. This CDR3 is built from 18 residues. CDR1 MNHEY and CDR2 SMNVEV come from the germline V gene (reference sequence). Unmatched junction bases numbered 9, after V lost 5 bases and J lost 1 base. The CDR3 loop reads CASSPGDRGRGSNQPQHF. The CDR3 region has the DNA TGTGCCAGCAGTCCAGGGGACAGGGGGCGAGGAAGCAATCAGCCCCAGCATTTT.

Here the CDR3 DNA reads TGTGCCAGCATCCTTGGACAGGGGGCGAACGAGCAGTACTTC. This sequence encodes CASILGQGANEQYF. The chain couples TRBV6-6 to TRBJ2-7, with 11 bases lining up with TRBD1. V was clipped by 7 bases and J by 5 bases; unmatched bases: 7. Germline V gene data show CDR1 as MNHNY and CDR2 as SVGAGI (reference sequence). The CDR3 runs to 14 residues.

The chain uses TRBV7-8 and TRBJ2-1; D remains ambiguous. This CDR3 is 15 amino acids long. The germline gives CDR1 SGHVS, CDR2 FQNEAQ. V was shortened by 1 base and J by 9 bases, with 16 bases between the two germline ends. DNA of the CDR3: TGTGCCAGCAGCTTAGGTAAGTATCGAGAGAGTGAGCAGTTCTTC. Its protein product is CASSLGKYRESEQFF. Using reference TRBV7-8 and TRBJ2-1 for the parts outside the CDR3, the full variable domain is GAGVSQSPRYKVAKRGQDVALRCDPISGHVSLFWYQQALGQGPEFLTYFQNEAQLDKSGLPSDRFFAERPEGSVSTLKIQRTQQEDSAVYLCASSLGKYRESEQFFGPGTRLTVL.

V is TRBV29-1 and J is TRBJ1-2; TRBD1 is a possible D gene (5 bases). CDR1 and CDR2 (germline): SQVTM, ANQGSEA. Trimming cost V 6 bases and J 0 bases, with 11 bases left between them. The CDR3 is 13 amino acids. The CDR3 spells CSVTGRSNYGYTF. The CDR3 DNA reads TGCAGCGTGACGGGACGGTCTAACTATGGCTACACCTTC.

This rearrangement joins TRBV5-4 to TRBJ2-1; TRBD2 matches 10 bases. CDR3 size: 17 residues. CDR1 SGHNT and CDR2 YYREEE come from the germline V gene (reference sequence). The J segment lost 6 bases and the V segment lost 0 bases, leaving 9 bases of the junction unmatched. CDR3 in amino acids: CASSLDLLAGVGNEQFF. The CDR3, as DNA: TGTGCCAGCAGCTTGGACCTTCTAGCGGGAGTTGGCAATGAGCAGTTCTTC. Drawing the rest from reference TRBV5-4 and TRBJ2-1, the complete variable domain is ETGVTQSPTHLIKTRGQQVTLRCSSQSGHNTVSWYQQALGQGPQFIFQYYREEENGRGNFPPRFSGLQFPNYSSELNVNALELDDSALYLCASSLDLLAGVGNEQFFGPGTRLTVL.

The chain links TRBV28 to TRBJ2-1; TRBD2 aligns across 8 bases. Germline V gene data show CDR1 as MDHEN and CDR2 as SYDVKM. Germline trimming cut 1 base from V and 7 bases from J; bases unmatched to any gene: 9. The CDR3 is made up of 16 amino acids. CDR3 DNA: TGTGCCAGCAGTTTATTACTAGCGGAGGGGAGGAATGAGCAGTTCTTC. It yields the protein CASSLLLAEGRNEQFF.

The gene calls are TRBV27 and TRBJ2-5; TRBD2 is a possible D gene (6 bases). V was trimmed by 4 bases and J by 7 bases, leaving 19 bases between them. The CDR3 covers 15 residues. Germline CDR1 MNHEY, CDR2 SMNVEV (reference sequence). The chain's CDR3 is CASSSLRALGGTQYF. The CDR3 nucleotides are TGTGCCAGCAGTTCACTTCGGGCACTGGGGGGGACCCAGTACTTC.

This chain links TRBV30 with TRBJ2-1, with unresolved D. The CDR3 loop spans 11 amino acids. V gave up 2 bases and J gave up 9 bases, with 8 bases separating them. Germline lookup yields CDR1 GTSNPN and CDR2 SVGIG (reference sequence). CDR3 in amino acids: CAWSRAIEQFF. DNA for the CDR3: TGTGCCTGGAGTCGAGCGATTGAGCAGTTCTTC.

The chain recombines TRBV13 with TRBJ2-3, with 10 bases that match TRBD2. Germline V CDR1 and CDR2: PRHDT, FYEKMQ (reference sequence). The CDR3 covers 16 residues. V gave up 3 bases and J gave up 3 bases; unmatched junction bases: 6. In nucleotides, the CDR3 is TGTGCCAGCAGCTTGCCGAGCGGGAGGGGTACAGATACGCAGTATTTT. Residues: CASSLPSGRGTDTQYF.

Of note for this clone: The sample has other DNA sequences that encode this CDR3 too. The chain combines TRBV28 with TRBJ2-7; D is undetermined. The CDR3 totals 12 residues. Trimming cost V 2 bases and J 1 base, with 3 bases left between them. The germline V gene has CDR1 MDHEN and CDR2 SYDVKM. This CDR3 reads CASSLGSYEQYF. CDR3 nucleotides: TGTGCCAGCAGTTTAGGGTCCTACGAGCAGTACTTC.

CDR3: CASSSGLAGGPGGELFF. The CDR3 bases are TGTGCCAGCAGCTCGGGACTAGCGGGAGGGCCGGGCGGGGAGCTGTTTTTT. This chain joins TRBV9 and TRBJ2-2, with 16 positions matching TRBD2. Germline lookup yields CDR1 SGDLS and CDR2 YYNGEE. Trimming took 4 bases from V and 7 from J; bases not matched to a gene: 7. The CDR3 spans 17 residues.

The CDR3 is CASSLVASGRRYEQYF. The CDR3 bases are TGTGCCAGCAGCTTAGTAGCTAGCGGGAGGCGGTACGAGCAGTACTTC. The chain has TRBV11-2 and TRBJ2-7; TRBD2 agrees at 11 bases. Germline CDR1 reads SGHAT; CDR2 reads FQNNGV. The CDR3 is 16 residues long. V lost 1 base and J lost 4; bases outside the gene matches: 6.

This clone was picked up one time. This chain joins TRBV7-9 and TRBJ2-3; 11 bases are a match to TRBD1. Germline loops: CDR1 SEHNR, CDR2 FQNEAQ (reference sequence). The ends lost 2 bases at V and 3 bases at J; junction bases unmatched: 7. The CDR3 length is 17 residues. The CDR3 spells CASSLTKGQGVTDTQYF. The CDR3 DNA follows: TGTGCCAGCAGCTTAACGAAGGGACAGGGGGTGACAGATACGCAGTATTTT.

The chain recombines TRBV6-5 with TRBJ2-7; 11 nucleotides line up with TRBD2. With 7 bases clipped from V and 2 bases from J, the junction kept 7 bases outside the gene matches. CDR3 length equals 15 residues. Germline-derived CDR1 and CDR2 are MNHEY and SVGAGI. The CDR3 DNA reads TGTGCCAGCACCGACATAGCGGGAGGGCCCTACGAGCAGTACTTC. Its protein product is CASTDIAGGPYEQYF.

This chain joins TRBV9 and TRBJ2-1; a weak D match, TRBD1 (6 bases). The CDR3 is 14 amino acids. Germline CDR1 and CDR2: SGDLS and YYNGEE. V was shortened by 4 bases and J by 9 bases, with 17 bases between the two germline ends. The CDR3 bases are TGTGCCAGCAGCCCTCTAGGGGGAGTAAGTGAGCAGTTCTTC. Translating gives CASSPLGGVSEQFF.

The chain's CDR3 is CASSSYSGAYEQYF. The DNA for the CDR3 is TGTGCCAGCAGCTCCTATTCCGGGGCCTACGAGCAGTACTTC. The chain carries TRBV7-9 and TRBJ2-7; TRBD2 might be the D (5 bases). Per the germline V gene, CDR1 is SEHNR and CDR2 is FQNEAQ (reference sequence). This CDR3 has 14 amino acids. Trimming stripped 4 bases from V and 2 bases from J, with 12 bases between.